The 7 T cell receptor beta chains in this list originate from one sample, sequenced in a study of shared clonotypes between healthy human individuals (dated by TCRdb to the early 2020s). The library was prepared using the immunoSEQ multiplex PCR assay. TCRdb took this table from immuneACCESS and kept in-frame rearrangements with V and J called. Such tables lack part of the clones; where checked against another copy, unresolved V genes explain under half of the gap, and the rest is unexplained. The sample table holds 2 million to 3 million clones, of which more than 85% were seen once. 0.36% of the sample is held by the ten biggest clonotypes. The sample taken for sequencing was naive CD4+ T cells from PBMCs. The sample's cell subset or site label, in plain terms: CD45RA+ positively selected. These receptors all stem from a man aged 18-30 years in good health. Some clones in this sample may be carry-over from other donors' samples.

The chain combines TRBV11-2 with TRBJ2-5; TRBD1 matches 7 bases. With the DNA end fitting TRBJ2-7 better, the J assignment may be wrong. From germline, CDR1 is SGHAT and CDR2 FQNNGV. The CDR3 contains 14 residues. CDR3 nucleotides: TGTGCCAGCAGCCGGACAGGAGTTTCCTACGAGCAGTACTTC. Residues: CASSRTGVSYEQYF.

The rearrangement links TRBV28 to TRBJ1-2; D gene unclear. CDR1 and CDR2 from the germline V gene are MDHEN and SYDVKM. V shed 2 bases and J shed 3 bases, with 10 bases lying between them. The CDR3 has 14 residues. In DNA form, the CDR3 reads TGTGCCAGCAGTTTACGAGGTTGGGACTATGGCTACACCTTC. Its translation is CASSLRGWDYGYTF.

The CDR3 loop is CASSLQGQPQHF. The DNA of the CDR3 is TGTGCCAGCTCACTACAGGGACAGCCCCAGCATTTT. This chain joins TRBV18 and TRBJ1-5; weak D call: TRBD1 (6 bases). Germline CDR1 and CDR2: KGHSH and LQKENI. V was trimmed by 4 bases and J by 7 bases, leaving 8 bases between them. The CDR3 is 12 amino acids.

V is TRBV14 and J is TRBJ2-7, with D possibly matching TRBD2 (5 bases). The CDR3 is made up of 12 amino acids. V lost 3 bases to trimming and J lost 6 bases, with 9 bases between them. Per germline, CDR1 SGHDN and CDR2 FVKESK. The CDR3 coding sequence is TGTGCCAGCAGCCACCTCGGACTCGAGCAGTACTTC. This sequence encodes CASSHLGLEQYF.

This rearrangement joins TRBV7-2 to TRBJ1-1, with D unclear. The CDR3 spans 14 residues. Germline V lookup: CDR1 SGHTA, CDR2 FQGNSA. V was cut by 2 bases and J by 8 bases, with 15 bases left in between. The CDR3 region has the DNA TGTGCCAGCAGCTTAACCCCCAGCCAGCCGGAAGCTTTCTTT. Translating it yields CASSLTPSQPEAFF.

The CDR3 here is CASSYYGGEAFF. The CDR3, as DNA: TGTGCCAGCAGTTACTATGGGGGGGAAGCTTTCTTT. The chain combines TRBV6-5 with TRBJ1-1, with D possibly being TRBD1 (5 bases). The CDR3 is made up of 12 amino acids. The ends were cut back, 1 base at V and 8 bases at J, with 8 bases in the middle. The germline CDR1 and CDR2 sequences are MNHEY and SVGAGI.

Only one count was recorded for this clone. The genes are TRBV5-4 and TRBJ2-7, with D hard to call. V was shortened by 3 bases and J by 0 bases, with 7 bases between the two germline ends. The germline gives CDR1 SGHNT, CDR2 YYREEE (reference sequence). CDR3 size: 13 residues. The chain's CDR3 is CASSSDVSYEQYF. For the CDR3, the DNA is TGTGCCAGCAGCTCAGACGTCTCCTACGAGCAGTACTTC.